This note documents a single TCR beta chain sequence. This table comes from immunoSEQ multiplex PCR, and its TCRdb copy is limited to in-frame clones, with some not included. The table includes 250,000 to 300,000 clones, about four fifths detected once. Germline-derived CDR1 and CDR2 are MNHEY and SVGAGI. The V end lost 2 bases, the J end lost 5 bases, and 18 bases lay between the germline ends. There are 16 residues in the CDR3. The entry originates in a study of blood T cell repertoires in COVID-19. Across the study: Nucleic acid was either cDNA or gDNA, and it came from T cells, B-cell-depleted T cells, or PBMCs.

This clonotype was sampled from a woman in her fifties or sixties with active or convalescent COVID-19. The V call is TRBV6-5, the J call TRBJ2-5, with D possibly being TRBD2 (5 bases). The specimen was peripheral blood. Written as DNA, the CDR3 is TGTGCCAGCAGTTACAGGTTGAGCCTAAGGGAGGAGACCCAGTACTTC. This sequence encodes CASSYRLSLREETQYF.